This T cell receptor beta chain is drawn from a study of beta chain features in type 1 diabetes. Whole-study results and caveats: For type 1 diabetes patients, VDJ junctions showed fewer insertions and more deletions. It was among patients, rather than healthy donors, that naive, central memory and Treg TCRB repertoires appeared more similar.

Expressed TCRB transcripts were sequenced because the entire RNA isolate underwent reverse transcription. The study sequenced naive, central memory and regulatory T cell samples to an average of about 3.5 million reads. Data came from immunoSEQ multiplex PCR; TCRdb stores just in-frame clones and leaves some out. The repertoire holds about 360,000 clones, with roughly 13% as singletons. Purity above 95% was achieved in all sorted populations. This clone was seen a few times. What it recognizes is unknown. The sample consisted of naive CD4+ T cells from blood. The sequence was obtained from a man in his late teens or twenties in good health.

CDR3 nucleotide sequence: TGTGCCAGCAGTCCCAGGGGGGCGGAAAACACCGGGGAGCTGTTTTTT. Translating gives CASSPRGAENTGELFF. J is TRBJ2-2 and V is TRBV28, with D maybe TRBD1 (7 bases). V lost 5 bases, J lost 2 bases, and 15 bases lay in between. Germline V gene lookup returns CDR1 MDHEN and CDR2 SYDVKM. The CDR3 has 16 amino acids.